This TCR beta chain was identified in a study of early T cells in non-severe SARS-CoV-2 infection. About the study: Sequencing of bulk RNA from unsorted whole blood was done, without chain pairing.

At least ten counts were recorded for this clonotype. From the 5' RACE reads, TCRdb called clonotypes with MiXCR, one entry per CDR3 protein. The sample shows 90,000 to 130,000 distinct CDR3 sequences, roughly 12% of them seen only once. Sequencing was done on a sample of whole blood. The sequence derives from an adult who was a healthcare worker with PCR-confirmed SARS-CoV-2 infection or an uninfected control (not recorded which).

CDR3 bases: TGCGCCAGCCGCTGGGGACAAACGAACACCGGGGAGCTGTTTTTT. Translation gives CASRWGQTNTGELFF. The V gene is TRBV5-1, the J gene TRBJ2-2, with D tentatively TRBD1 (6 bases). Per the germline V gene, CDR1 is SGHRS and CDR2 is YFSETQ. There are 15 residues in the CDR3. The germline V and J ends were trimmed by 7 bases and 0 bases, with 13 bases remaining between them.